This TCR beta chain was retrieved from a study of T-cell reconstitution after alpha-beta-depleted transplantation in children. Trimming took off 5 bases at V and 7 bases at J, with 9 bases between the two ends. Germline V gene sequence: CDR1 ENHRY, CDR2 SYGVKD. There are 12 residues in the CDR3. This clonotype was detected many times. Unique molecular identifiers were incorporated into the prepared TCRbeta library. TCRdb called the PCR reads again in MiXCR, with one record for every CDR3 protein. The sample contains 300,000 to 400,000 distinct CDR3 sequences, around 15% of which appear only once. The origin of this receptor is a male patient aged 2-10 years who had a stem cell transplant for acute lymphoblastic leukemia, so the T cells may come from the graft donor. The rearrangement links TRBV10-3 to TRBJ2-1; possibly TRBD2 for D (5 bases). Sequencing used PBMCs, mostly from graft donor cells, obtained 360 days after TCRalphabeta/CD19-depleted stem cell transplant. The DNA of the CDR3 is TGTGCCATCAGTAACTCGGGGAATGAGCAGTTCTTC. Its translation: CAISNSGNEQFF.